The present T cell receptor (beta chain) was sequenced within a study of low-dose radiotherapy and immunotherapy resistance in tumors. Study-wide context: One day prior to radiation and immunotherapy, intravenous cyclophosphamide at 200 mg/m2 was given, repeated every two weeks.

Per germline, CDR1 SGHRS and CDR2 YFSETQ. The CDR3 length is 15 residues. In its sample, this clonotype was seen many times. Germline is not matched at one junction end, which may reflect a read error. Primers used for first-strand cDNA, a TRAV- and TRBV-specific set, covered both alpha and beta chains. TCRs underwent roughly 19 PCR cycles of amplification with a constant-region primer and V-primer adapter. One entry per CDR3 protein, called by TCRdb with MiXCR from the reads. This table has 65,000 to 95,000 distinct CDR3 sequences, around a sixth appearing once. The time point is: after trial treatment. Described treatment: LDRT plus nivolumab, ipilimumab, low-dose cyclophosphamide and aspirin (RACIN trial).

The sample was PBMCs, taken after low-dose radiotherapy plus immunotherapy. The sequence was obtained from a male donor with prostate cancer. J is TRBJ2-7 and V is TRBV5-1; D possibly uses TRBD1 or TRBD2 (6 bases each). CDR3 loop: CASSLGGTGIYEQYF. The CDR3 DNA reads as TGTGCCAGCAGCTTGGGAGGAACAGGGATCTACGAGCAGTACTTC.